A single sample is the source of the 27 T cell receptor beta chains below, sequenced in a study of beta chain features in type 1 diabetes. Isolated RNA was reverse transcribed in full, so expressed TCRB transcripts were sequenced. The assay was immunoSEQ multiplex PCR, and TCRdb's table has in-frame clones only and misses some. This sample has under 250,000 clones; roughly a tenth occur once, and the top ten carry less than 1.5%. Material: central memory CD4+ T cells from blood. Receptors originate from a man in his late teens or twenties in good health.

This clone was counted only a few times. The chain is built from TRBV18 and TRBJ2-7, with unresolved D. V gave up 0 bases and J gave up 7 bases, with 13 bases separating them. This CDR3 is 14 amino acids long. Germline V gives CDR1 KGHSH, CDR2 LQKENI. The CDR3 coding sequence is TGTGCCAGCTCACCACCGGTCTCACTTTGGGAGCAGTACTTC. Its translation is CASSPPVSLWEQYF.

This rearrangement joins TRBV28 to TRBJ2-5; 10 bases are shared with TRBD2. This CDR3 has 15 residues. V dropped 2 bases and J dropped 5; count of bases not matched to a gene: 5. The germline V gene encodes CDR1 MDHEN and CDR2 SYDVKM. The CDR3 DNA reads TGTGCCAGCAGTTTAGCTAGCGGGAGTGGGGAGACCCAGTACTTC. This gives the protein CASSLASGSGETQYF.

The rearrangement uses TRBV15 and TRBJ2-5; 8 nucleotides agree with TRBD1. Per germline, CDR1 LNHNV and CDR2 YYDKDF (reference sequence). The length of the CDR3 is 18 residues. V gave up 0 bases and J gave up 2 bases; unmatched junction bases: 11. CDR3 sequence: CATSRDPRTGTPQETQYF. The CDR3 DNA reads TGTGCCACCAGCAGAGACCCCCGGACAGGGACACCACAAGAGACCCAGTACTTC.

The J gene is TRBJ2-5, the V gene TRBV5-1; 10 bases agree with TRBD1. V trimming: 4 bases; J trimming: 7 bases; junction bases outside the gene matches: 7. Germline CDR1 SGHRS, CDR2 YFSETQ. The CDR3 spans 14 residues. The CDR3 is CASSPGQGLGTQYF. The DNA of the CDR3 is TGCGCCAGCAGCCCGGGACAGGGGCTAGGGACCCAGTACTTC.

This clone occurred a few times. The chain employs TRBV14 and TRBJ2-3; TRBD2 agrees at 9 bases. J was trimmed by 1 base and V by 0 bases; bases with no gene match: 8. CDR3 length equals 18 residues. Germline assignment: CDR1 SGHDN and CDR2 FVKESK. The CDR3 region has the DNA TGTGCCAGCAGCCAAGATTTTGGAGTAGCGGGAGGCACAGATACGCAGTATTTT. Protein: CASSQDFGVAGGTDTQYF.

This clone occurred a few times. The chain has TRBV5-1 and TRBJ2-7; possibly TRBD1 or TRBD2 for D (6 bases each). The germline CDR1 and CDR2 sequences are SGHRS and YFSETQ. The germline V and J ends were trimmed by 0 bases and 9 bases, with 16 bases remaining between them. The CDR3 contains 14 residues. The CDR3 loop is CASSLESGGAGQYF. The DNA of the CDR3 is TGCGCCAGCAGCTTGGAGTCCGGGGGCGCGGGGCAGTACTTC.

The chain is built from TRBV28 and TRBJ2-7, with 9 nucleotides matching TRBD1. V gave up 3 bases and J gave up 1 base; unmatched junction bases: 4. This CDR3 contains 15 residues. Germline V gene sequence: CDR1 MDHEN, CDR2 SYDVKM. CDR3 bases: TGTGCCAGCAGTTTGACCGGGACAGGGTCCTACGAGCAGTACTTC. As protein: CASSLTGTGSYEQYF.

The V call is TRBV13, the J call TRBJ2-1; possible D gene TRBD2, 5 bases. This CDR3 spans 16 amino acids. The V and J ends lost 1 base and 4 bases respectively, with 14 bases between them. Germline values: CDR1 PRHDT, CDR2 FYEKMQ (reference sequence). The DNA of the CDR3 is TGTGCCAGCAGCTTAGCTAGCAGAAGACCATACAATGAGCAGTTCTTC. Amino acids: CASSLASRRPYNEQFF.

The V call is TRBV11-2, the J call TRBJ2-3, with D perhaps TRBD2 (5 bases). Germline CDR1 reads SGHAT; CDR2 reads FQNNGV. CDR3 length equals 17 residues. V was trimmed by 4 bases and J by 0 bases, leaving 17 bases between them. Here the CDR3 reads CASSWGFGGPSTDTQYF. DNA for the CDR3: TGTGCCAGCAGCTGGGGATTTGGAGGACCTAGCACAGATACGCAGTATTTT.

This clone came up a few times. The gene calls are TRBV5-6 and TRBJ2-2; D possibly corresponds to TRBD1 (6 bases). The CDR3 runs 15 residues. Per germline, CDR1 SGHDT and CDR2 YYEEEE. V gave up 4 bases and J gave up 9 bases, with 19 bases separating them. The CDR3 coding sequence is TGTGCCAGCAGCGTCGACAGGAACTTTGACCGGGAGCTGTTTTTT. Its translation is CASSVDRNFDRELFF.

This clone was recorded at least ten times. This CDR3 is also generated by other DNA sequences in the sample. The rearrangement uses TRBV15 and TRBJ2-5; D not resolved. Trimming removed 3 bases at V and 5 bases at J, with 7 bases between. Germline assignment: CDR1 LNHNV and CDR2 YYDKDF (reference sequence). This CDR3 region has 12 residues. The CDR3: CATSRGLETQYF. The CDR3 DNA sequence: TGTGCCACCAGCAGGGGTCTGGAGACCCAGTACTTC.

The chain carries TRBV2 and TRBJ2-7; D gene uncertain. The CDR3 consists of 13 residues. The germline V gene encodes CDR1 SNHLY and CDR2 FYNNEI. Trimming shortened V by 6 bases and J by 7 bases, and 16 bases separated the two germline ends. This CDR3 reads CASRETEYYEQYF. The CDR3 DNA reads as TGTGCCAGCAGAGAGACTGAGTATTATGAGCAGTACTTC.

This clone was observed a handful of times. This rearrangement joins TRBV30 to TRBJ1-2, with D possibly matching TRBD1 (5 bases). The germline V gene has CDR1 GTSNPN and CDR2 SVGIG (reference sequence). The CDR3 contains 13 residues. Trimming pared 1 base from V and 8 bases from J, leaving 14 bases between. CDR3 residues: CAWSAVAGKGYTF. CDR3 in DNA: TGTGCCTGGAGTGCGGTGGCAGGGAAGGGCTACACCTTC.

The genes are TRBV29-1 and TRBJ2-3, with TRBD2 matching 11 bases. Germline CDR1 reads SQVTM; CDR2 reads ANQGSEA. This CDR3 has 15 amino acids. V lost 6 bases and J lost 4; bases outside the gene matches: 9. The CDR3: CSVGGSGRAADTQYF. CDR3 DNA sequence: TGCAGCGTCGGGGGTAGCGGGAGGGCCGCAGATACGCAGTATTTT.

The CDR3 DNA sequence: TGTGCCAGCAGTTACGGAGGGTATGGCTATGGCTACACCTTC. Translating gives CASSYGGYGYGYTF. The chain combines TRBV6-6 with TRBJ1-2, with D unresolved. Germline lookup yields CDR1 MNHNY and CDR2 SVGAGI (reference sequence). The V and J ends lost 2 bases and 4 bases respectively, with 11 bases between them. The CDR3 has 14 amino acids.

At least ten counts were recorded for this clone. The V and J genes are TRBV25-1 and TRBJ2-7; 12 bases match TRBD1. Germline V lookup: CDR1 MGHDK, CDR2 SYGVNS. The ends lost 5 bases at V and 3 bases at J; junction bases unmatched: 8. The CDR3 is 16 amino acids. CDR3 DNA sequence: TGTGCCAGCAGTTTTAGAGGGACAGGGGGCCGCTACGAGCAGTACTTC. Its protein product is CASSFRGTGGRYEQYF.

Of note for this clone: This sample includes further DNA sequences coding for the same CDR3. V and J are TRBV7-2 and TRBJ2-5; D unclear. The CDR3 loop spans 12 amino acids. With 5 bases removed from V and 2 bases from J, the gap between germline ends came to 6 bases. Germline assignment: CDR1 SGHTA and CDR2 FQGNSA. Here the CDR3 reads CASSLDQETQYF. CDR3 DNA: TGTGCCAGCAGCCTCGATCAAGAGACCCAGTACTTC. Full variable domain (remainder filled in from reference TRBV7-2 and TRBJ2-5): GAGVSQSPSNKVTEKGKDVELRCDPISGHTALYWYRQSLGQGLEFLIYFQGNSAPDKSGLPSDRFSAERTGGSVSTLTIQRTQQEDSAVYLCASSLDQETQYFGPGTRLLVL.

The chain has TRBV9 and TRBJ1-2; D call uncertain. The CDR3 extends over 14 amino acids. V was cut by 3 bases and J by 2 bases, with 11 bases left in between. The V gene's germline CDR1 is SGDLS and CDR2 YYNGEE. CDR3 sequence (DNA): TGTGCCAGCAGCGATGGGGTTTTCAACTATGGCTACACCTTC. Residues: CASSDGVFNYGYTF.

The chain combines TRBV18 with TRBJ2-1; 8 bases line up with TRBD2. Trimming took 6 bases from V and 5 from J; bases not matched to a gene: 6. The length of the CDR3 is 14 residues. In germline, CDR1 is KGHSH, CDR2 LQKENI. The CDR3 DNA reads as TGTGCCAGCTCCCCCGGGACTAGACACAATGAGCAGTTCTTC. This encodes CASSPGTRHNEQFF.

This rearrangement joins TRBV14 to TRBJ2-7; TRBD1 aligns across 8 bases. This CDR3 spans 15 amino acids. Germline assignment: CDR1 SGHDN and CDR2 FVKESK. V lost 5 bases to trimming and J lost 2 bases; unmatched junction nucleotides: 8. The CDR3 reads CASSSRTGYTYEQYF. The CDR3 DNA sequence: TGTGCCAGCAGCTCTCGGACAGGGTACACCTACGAGCAGTACTTC.

This chain connects TRBV19 to TRBJ1-5; a possible D gene is TRBD1 (5 bases). The CDR3 consists of 12 residues. The V end lost 3 bases, the J end lost 11 bases, and 11 bases lay between the germline ends. Germline V CDR1 and CDR2: LNHDA, SQIVND (reference sequence). In DNA form, the CDR3 reads TGTGCCAGTAGTATTATTGGGGGGACCCAGCATTTT. It codes for CASSIIGGTQHF.

This clone showed up just a few times. The chain couples TRBV5-4 to TRBJ2-1; 7 bases match TRBD2. This CDR3 comprises 15 residues. Germline V gene data show CDR1 as SGHNT and CDR2 as YYREEE (reference sequence). V dropped 3 bases and J dropped 5; count of bases not matched to a gene: 8. CDR3 sequence: CASSWPGTNDNEQFF. The CDR3 region has the DNA TGTGCCAGCAGCTGGCCCGGGACTAATGACAATGAGCAGTTCTTC. Combining the CDR3 with reference TRBV5-4 and TRBJ2-1 gives the whole variable domain ETGVTQSPTHLIKTRGQQVTLRCSSQSGHNTVSWYQQALGQGPQFIFQYYREEENGRGNFPPRFSGLQFPNYSSELNVNALELDDSALYLCASSWPGTNDNEQFFGPGTRLTVL.

This clone has only a few counts. This chain uses TRBV4-1 with TRBJ2-7, with 7 bases that match TRBD1. The V gene end was trimmed by 2 bases and the J gene end by 4 bases; junction bases not matched to a gene: 8. Germline CDR1 is MGHRA and CDR2 is YSYEKL. The CDR3 contains 15 residues. CDR3 residues: CASSQQPQGIYEQYF. In DNA, the CDR3 is TGCGCCAGCAGCCAACAGCCACAGGGGATATACGAGCAGTACTTC.

The rearrangement joins TRBV5-6 to TRBJ2-5, with D possibly being TRBD2 (6 bases). The V and J ends lost 3 bases and 5 bases respectively, with 17 bases between them. CDR1 and CDR2 from the germline V gene are SGHDT and YYEEEE. The CDR3 covers 15 residues. CDR3 region: CASSSLTGDRETQYF. The CDR3 DNA sequence: TGTGCCAGCAGCTCCTTGACGGGAGACCGCGAGACCCAGTACTTC. The full variable domain, completed using reference TRBV5-6 and TRBJ2-5, is DAGVTQSPTHLIKTRGQQVTLRCSPKSGHDTVSWYQQALGQGPQFIFQYYEEEERQRGNFPDRFSGHQFPNYSSELNVNALLLGDSALYLCASSSLTGDRETQYFGPGTRLLVL.

The chain joins TRBV7-2 to TRBJ2-7; D unclear. Per germline, CDR1 SGHTA and CDR2 FQGNSA. The V and J ends lost 5 bases and 0 bases respectively, with 11 bases between them. This CDR3 is 14 amino acids long. The CDR3 bases are TGTGCCAGCAGCATGGACCCAGTCTCCTACGAGCAGTACTTC. Translated: CASSMDPVSYEQYF. The full variable domain, its missing parts supplied by reference TRBV7-2 and TRBJ2-7, is GAGVSQSPSNKVTEKGKDVELRCDPISGHTALYWYRQSLGQGLEFLIYFQGNSAPDKSGLPSDRFSAERTGGSVSTLTIQRTQQEDSAVYLCASSMDPVSYEQYFGPGTRLTVT.

Here the CDR3 DNA reads TGTGCCAGCTCACCACCCATACTCGACCAAGAGACCCAGTACTTC. Its translation: CASSPPILDQETQYF. V gene TRBV18 combines with J gene TRBJ2-5; the D is unclear. V was cut by 0 bases and J by 0 bases, with 8 bases left in between. The length of the CDR3 is 15 residues. Germline-derived CDR1 and CDR2 are KGHSH and LQKENI.

The rearrangement links TRBV7-9 to TRBJ2-7, with a weak D call TRBD1 (5 bases). Germline CDR1 SEHNR, CDR2 FQNEAQ (reference sequence). Trimming shortened V by 5 bases and J by 2 bases, and 22 bases separated the two germline ends. The CDR3 has 17 amino acids. The CDR3 protein is CASSPLVRVAGTYEQYF. The CDR3 region has the DNA TGTGCCAGCAGCCCACTCGTTAGGGTAGCAGGGACCTACGAGCAGTACTTC. Using reference TRBV7-9 and TRBJ2-7 for the parts outside the CDR3, the full variable domain is DTGVSQNPRHKITKRGQNVTFRCDPISEHNRLYWYRQTLGQGPEFLTYFQNEAQLEKSRLLSDRFSAERPKGSFSTLEIQRTEQGDSAMYLCASSPLVRVAGTYEQYFGPGTRLTVT.